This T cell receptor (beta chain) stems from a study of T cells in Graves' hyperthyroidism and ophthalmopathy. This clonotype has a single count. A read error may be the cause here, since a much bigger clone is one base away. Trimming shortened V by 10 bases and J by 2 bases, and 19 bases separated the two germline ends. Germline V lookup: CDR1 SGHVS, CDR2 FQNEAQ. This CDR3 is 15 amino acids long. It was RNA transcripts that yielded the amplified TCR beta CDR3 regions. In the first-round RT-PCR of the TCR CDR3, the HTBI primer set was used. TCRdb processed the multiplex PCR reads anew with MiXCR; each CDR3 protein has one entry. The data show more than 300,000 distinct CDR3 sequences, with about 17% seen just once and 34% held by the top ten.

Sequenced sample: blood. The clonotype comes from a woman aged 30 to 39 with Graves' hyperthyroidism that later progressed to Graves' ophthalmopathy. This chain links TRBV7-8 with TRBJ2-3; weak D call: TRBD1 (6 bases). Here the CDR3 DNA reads TGTGCCATCCATCCAGTGTTGGGGGCCACAGATACGCAGTATTTT. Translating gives CAIHPVLGATDTQYF.